The rows below give T cell receptor beta chains drawn from one sample of a study of blood T cell repertoires in COVID-19. The protocol was immunoSEQ multiplex PCR, while the TCRdb copy is restricted to in-frame clones and leaves out a portion. The sample yields about 170,000 clones, roughly 91% seen once. Material for sequencing was peripheral blood. These receptors were collected from a man aged 18 to 35 with COVID-19, enrolled during active disease. CDR3s include the opening cysteine and the closing phenylalanine or tryptophan. A D gene is named only where the DNA matches it firmly. Where a row states a size, it is once, few, many or the class of an expanded clone; other rows omit it.

D gene,clone size,V gene,J gene,CDR3 protein,CDR3 DNA
.,.,TRBV7-2,TRBJ2-3,CASSLEGTDTQYF,TGTGCCAGCAGCTTGGAGGGCACAGATACGCAGTATTTT
.,once,TRBV27,TRBJ2-7,CASSLYGNAYEQYF,TGTGCCAGCAGTTTATACGGGAATGCCTACGAGCAGTACTTC
TRBD1,.,TRBV7-2,TRBJ1-2,CASSLAGTAAIGYTF,TGTGCCAGCAGCTTAGCAGGGACAGCCGCAATCGGCTACACCTTC
.,.,TRBV29-1,TRBJ1-1,CSVGHRLMNTEAFF,TGCAGCGTTGGGCACAGGCTAATGAACACTGAAGCTTTCTTT
.,.,TRBV11-2,TRBJ2-7,CASSSWAGQRNEQYF,TGTGCCAGCAGCTCCTGGGCAGGGCAACGGAACGAGCAGTACTTC
.,few,TRBV9,TRBJ2-7,CASSVGEGRREQYF,TGTGCCAGCAGCGTGGGAGAAGGACGTCGGGAGCAGTACTTC
.,.,TRBV5-4,TRBJ1-1,CASSPLPPGSGAEAFF,TGTGCCAGCAGCCCTCTCCCGCCAGGGAGCGGGGCTGAAGCTTTCTTT
.,.,TRBV10-2,TRBJ1-2,CASSALGAGGYTF,TGCGCCAGCAGTGCGTTGGGGGCCGGTGGCTACACCTTC
TRBD1,.,TRBV5-6,TRBJ1-1,CASRGTENTEAFF,TGTGCCAGCAGGGGGACAGAAAACACTGAAGCTTTCTTT
.,few,TRBV24-1,TRBJ2-7,CATLEQYF,TGTGCCACCCTGGAGCAGTACTTC
TRBD2,.,TRBV20-1,TRBJ2-7,CSASASGTLSYEQYF,TGCAGTGCTAGTGCCAGCGGGACGCTCTCCTACGAGCAGTACTTC
TRBD2,.,TRBV5-6,TRBJ2-1,CASSSTSGRTQNQFF,TGTGCCAGCAGCTCGACTAGCGGGAGGACTCAGAATCAGTTCTTC
TRBD1,.,TRBV6-2/TRBV6-3,TRBJ2-1,CASSYGTGIAEQFF,TGTGCCAGCAGTTATGGGACAGGGATAGCTGAGCAGTTCTTC
.,.,TRBV24-1,TRBJ1-5,CATSDFARLNQPQHF,TGTGCCACCAGTGATTTTGCCAGGCTTAATCAGCCCCAGCATTTT
.,.,TRBV6-5,TRBJ1-1,CASSYGGGEAFF,TGTGCCAGCAGTTACGGGGGCGGTGAAGCTTTCTTT
.,.,TRBV29-1,TRBJ1-5,CSVGRAGQPQHF,TGCAGCGTTGGCAGGGCTGGTCAGCCCCAGCATTTT
TRBD2,.,TRBV27,TRBJ2-1,CASSTSGHSYNEQFF,TGTGCCAGCAGTACTAGCGGGCACTCCTACAATGAGCAGTTCTTC
.,.,TRBV11-3,TRBJ2-1,CASSLDREIYNEQFF,TGTGCCAGCAGCTTAGACAGGGAAATCTACAATGAGCAGTTCTTC
.,.,TRBV27,TRBJ2-7,CASSLGFGYEQYF,TGTGCCAGCAGTTTAGGTTTCGGTTACGAGCAGTACTTC
TRBD2,.,TRBV9,TRBJ2-3,CASSGLQTSRPGDTQYF,TGTGCCAGCAGCGGCTTACAGACTAGCCGCCCAGGGGATACGCAGTATTTT
.,.,TRBV4-2,TRBJ1-1,CASSQDRANTEAFF,TGTGCCAGCAGCCAAGACAGGGCGAACACTGAAGCTTTCTTT
.,.,TRBV19,TRBJ2-1,CASSIRADSNNEQFF,TGTGCCAGTAGTATAAGAGCCGACAGTAACAATGAGCAGTTCTTC
.,.,TRBV7-9,TRBJ2-5,CASRRLSGEETQYF,TGTGCCAGCCGGCGCCTGTCGGGGGAAGAGACCCAGTACTTC
TRBD1,.,TRBV28,TRBJ2-7,CATATGEGQYF,TGTGCCACCGCCACAGGGGAAGGGCAGTACTTC
TRBD1,.,TRBV7-2,TRBJ1-4,CASSPRPNRGAANEKLFF,TGTGCCAGCAGCCCACGACCGAACAGGGGCGCAGCTAATGAAAAACTGTTTTTT
.,once,TRBV13,TRBJ2-1,CASSSRKLIYNEQFF,TGTGCCAGCAGCTCGAGGAAACTAATTTACAATGAGCAGTTCTTC
.,.,TRBV5-5,TRBJ2-7,CASSVWGGMNEQYF,TGTGCCAGCAGCGTTTGGGGGGGCATGAACGAGCAGTACTTC
.,.,TRBV9,TRBJ2-7,CASSVDGAYEQYF,TGTGCCAGCAGCGTAGATGGAGCCTACGAGCAGTACTTC
.,.,TRBV21-1,TRBJ2-2,CASRSGPPNTGELFF,TGTGCCAGCAGGTCAGGGCCTCCGAACACCGGGGAGCTGTTTTTT
.,.,TRBV30,TRBJ2-7,CAWSVTYEQYF,TGTGCCTGGAGTGTTACCTACGAGCAGTACTTC
.,few,TRBV30,TRBJ2-3,CAWSATLADTQYF,TGTGCCTGGAGCGCGACATTAGCAGATACGCAGTATTTT
.,.,TRBV4-3,TRBJ2-1,CASSQERGSSSYNEQFF,TGCGCCAGCAGCCAAGAGAGGGGGTCTAGCTCCTACAATGAGCAGTTCTTC
TRBD1,.,TRBV7-2,TRBJ2-5,CASSLEVRQGETQYF,TGTGCCAGCAGCTTAGAAGTTAGACAGGGCGAGACCCAGTACTTC
TRBD2,.,TRBV24-1,TRBJ2-6,CATSDPLAGPGANVLTF,TGTGCCACCAGTGATCCCTTAGCGGGCCCTGGGGCCAACGTCCTGACTTTC
.,.,TRBV7-7,TRBJ2-7,CASSQQGAHEQYF,TGTGCCAGCAGTCAACAGGGAGCCCACGAGCAGTACTTC
TRBD1,.,TRBV24-1,TRBJ2-1,CATAQGDGYKNEQFF,TGTGCCACAGCACAGGGGGACGGATACAAGAATGAGCAGTTCTTC
TRBD1,.,TRBV27,TRBJ2-7,CASREGQGGTYEQYF,TGTGCCAGCAGGGAGGGACAGGGTGGGACCTACGAGCAGTACTTC
.,.,TRBV7-8,TRBJ2-2,CASSLDRLLGELFF,TGTGCCAGCAGCTTAGACAGGCTCCTCGGGGAGCTGTTTTTT
.,once,TRBV29-1,TRBJ1-1,CSVGLRTEAFF,TGCAGCGTTGGTCTGCGCACTGAAGCTTTCTTT
.,.,TRBV7-7,TRBJ1-1,CASSLARGTEAFF,TGTGCCAGCAGCTTAGCTCGGGGGACTGAAGCTTTCTTT
TRBD2,.,TRBV6-5,TRBJ2-7,CASRTSGRLYEQYF,TGTGCCAGCAGGACTAGCGGGAGACTCTACGAGCAGTACTTC
TRBD2,.,TRBV6-2/TRBV6-3,TRBJ2-1,CASSSKRGEQFF,TGTGCCAGCAGTTCTAAGCGGGGTGAGCAGTTCTTC
.,.,TRBV5-4,TRBJ1-2,CASSRDSYGYTF,TGTGCCAGCAGCCGCGACAGCTATGGCTACACCTTC
.,.,TRBV4-1,TRBJ2-1,CASSPGGGAYNEQFF,TGCGCCAGCAGCCCTGGCGGGGGCGCATACAATGAGCAGTTCTTC